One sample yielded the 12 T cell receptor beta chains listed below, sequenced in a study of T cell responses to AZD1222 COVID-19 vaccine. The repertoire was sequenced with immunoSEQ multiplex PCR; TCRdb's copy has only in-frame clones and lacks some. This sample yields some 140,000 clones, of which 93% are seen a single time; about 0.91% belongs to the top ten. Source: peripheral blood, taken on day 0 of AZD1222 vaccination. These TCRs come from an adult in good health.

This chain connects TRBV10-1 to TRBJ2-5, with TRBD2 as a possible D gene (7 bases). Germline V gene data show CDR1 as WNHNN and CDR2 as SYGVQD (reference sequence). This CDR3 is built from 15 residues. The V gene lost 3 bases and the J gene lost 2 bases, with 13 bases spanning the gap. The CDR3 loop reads CASSDGRGPQETQYF. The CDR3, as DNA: TGCGCCAGCAGTGATGGGCGGGGGCCGCAAGAGACCCAGTACTTC.

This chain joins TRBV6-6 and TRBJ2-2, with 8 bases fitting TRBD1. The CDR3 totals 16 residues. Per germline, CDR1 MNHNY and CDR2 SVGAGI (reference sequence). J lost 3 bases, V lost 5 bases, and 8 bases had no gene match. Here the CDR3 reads CASSKTGDTYTGELFF. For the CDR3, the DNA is TGTGCCAGCAGTAAGACAGGGGACACGTACACCGGGGAGCTGTTTTTT.

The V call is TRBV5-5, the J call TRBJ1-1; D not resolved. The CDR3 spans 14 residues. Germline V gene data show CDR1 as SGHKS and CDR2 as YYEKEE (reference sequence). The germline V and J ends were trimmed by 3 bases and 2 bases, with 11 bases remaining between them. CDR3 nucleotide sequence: TGTGCCAGCAGCTCGGACTGGATTAACACTGAAGCTTTCTTT. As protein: CASSSDWINTEAFF.

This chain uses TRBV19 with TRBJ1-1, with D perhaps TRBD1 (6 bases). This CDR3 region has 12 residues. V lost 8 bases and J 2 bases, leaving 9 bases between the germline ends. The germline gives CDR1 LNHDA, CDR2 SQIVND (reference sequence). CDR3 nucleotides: TGTGCCAGTTGCAGGGGTAACACTGAAGCTTTCTTT. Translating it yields CASCRGNTEAFF.

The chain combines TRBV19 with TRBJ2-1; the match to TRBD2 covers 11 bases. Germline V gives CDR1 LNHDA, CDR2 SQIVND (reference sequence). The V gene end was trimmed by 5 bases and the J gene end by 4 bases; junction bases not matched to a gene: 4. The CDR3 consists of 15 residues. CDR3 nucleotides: TGTGCCAGTAGTGGGGGGACTAGCGGATACAATGAGCAGTTCTTC. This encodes CASSGGTSGYNEQFF.

The CDR3 DNA reads as TGTGCCAGCAGCCGAGACAGGGGGCGCAGTAATTACCAAGAGACCCAGTACTTC. Translated: CASSRDRGRSNYQETQYF. The gene calls are TRBV11-2 and TRBJ2-5; 10 bases are a match to TRBD1. V was pared by 5 bases and J by 0 bases, with 12 bases of the junction left unmatched. Germline-derived CDR1 and CDR2 are SGHAT and FQNNGV. The CDR3 has 18 residues.

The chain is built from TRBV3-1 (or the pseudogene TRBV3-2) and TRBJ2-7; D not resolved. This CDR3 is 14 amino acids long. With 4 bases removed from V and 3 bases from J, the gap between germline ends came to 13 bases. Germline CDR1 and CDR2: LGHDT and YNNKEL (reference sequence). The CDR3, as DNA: TGTGCCAGCAGCCCAAACCCGGACGACTACGAGCAGTACTTC. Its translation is CASSPNPDDYEQYF.

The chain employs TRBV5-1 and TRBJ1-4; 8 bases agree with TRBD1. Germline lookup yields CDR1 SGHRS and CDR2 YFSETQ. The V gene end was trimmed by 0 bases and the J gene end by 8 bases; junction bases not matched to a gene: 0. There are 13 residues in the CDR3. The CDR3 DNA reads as TGCGCCAGCAGCTTGGGGACAGGGGAAAAACTGTTTTTT. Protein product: CASSLGTGEKLFF. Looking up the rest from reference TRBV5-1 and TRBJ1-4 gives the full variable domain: KAGVTQTPRYLIKTRGQQVTLSCSPISGHRSVSWYQQTPGQGLQFLFEYFSETQRNKGNFPGRFSGRQFSNSRSEMNVSTLELGDSALYLCASSLGTGEKLFFGSGTQLSVL.

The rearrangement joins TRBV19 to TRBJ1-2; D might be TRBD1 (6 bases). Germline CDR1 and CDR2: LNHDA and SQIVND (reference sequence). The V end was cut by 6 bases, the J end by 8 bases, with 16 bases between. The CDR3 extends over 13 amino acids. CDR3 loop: CASRWTQGTGYTF. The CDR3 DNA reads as TGTGCCAGTAGGTGGACACAGGGTACAGGCTACACCTTC.

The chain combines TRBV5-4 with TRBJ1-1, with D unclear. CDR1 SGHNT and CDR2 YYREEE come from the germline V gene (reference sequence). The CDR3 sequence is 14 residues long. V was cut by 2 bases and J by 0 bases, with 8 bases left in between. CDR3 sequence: CASSLASMNTEAFF. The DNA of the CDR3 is TGTGCCAGCAGCTTAGCCTCCATGAACACTGAAGCTTTCTTT. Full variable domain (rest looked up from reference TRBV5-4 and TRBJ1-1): ETGVTQSPTHLIKTRGQQVTLRCSSQSGHNTVSWYQQALGQGPQFIFQYYREEENGRGNFPPRFSGLQFPNYSSELNVNALELDDSALYLCASSLASMNTEAFFGQGTRLTVV.

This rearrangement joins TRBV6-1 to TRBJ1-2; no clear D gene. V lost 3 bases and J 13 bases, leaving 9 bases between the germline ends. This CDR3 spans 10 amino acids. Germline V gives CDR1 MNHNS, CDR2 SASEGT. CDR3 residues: CASSDGEGTF. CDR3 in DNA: TGTGCCAGCAGTGACGGCGAAGGCACCTTC.

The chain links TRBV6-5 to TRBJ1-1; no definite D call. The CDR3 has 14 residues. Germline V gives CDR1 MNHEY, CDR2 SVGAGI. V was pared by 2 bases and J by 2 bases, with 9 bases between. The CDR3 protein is CASSYAQKNTEAFF. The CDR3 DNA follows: TGTGCCAGCAGTTACGCTCAGAAAAACACTGAAGCTTTCTTT.